This TCR beta chain was documented in a study of blood T cell repertoires in COVID-19. Study as a whole: Some COVID-19 samples were acute and others convalescent; all came from the United States, Italy and Spain. Sources were T cells, B-cell-depleted T cells, or PBMCs; the material itself was cDNA or gDNA.

This CDR3 comprises 16 residues. Trimming pared 1 base from V and 4 bases from J, leaving 14 bases between. Germline CDR1 reads SGHTA; CDR2 reads FQGNSA. The study recruited people aged 18 to 89 years across 20 to 30 US areas. The study assigned cohorts using participant-reported clinical history. TCRdb keeps only in-frame clones here, not all; method: immunoSEQ multiplex PCR. Among approximately 300,000 clones listed, roughly nine tenths were seen once. The sample consisted of PBMCs or T cells enriched from blood (not recorded which). The clonotype originates from a man aged 60 to 69 who had recovered from COVID-19. The V gene is TRBV7-2, the J gene TRBJ1-5; D is perhaps TRBD1 (5 bases). The CDR3 DNA follows: TGTGCCAGCAGCTTAGGTCGCGACAGCCTTAATCAGCCCCAGCATTTT. Encoded protein: CASSLGRDSLNQPQHF.